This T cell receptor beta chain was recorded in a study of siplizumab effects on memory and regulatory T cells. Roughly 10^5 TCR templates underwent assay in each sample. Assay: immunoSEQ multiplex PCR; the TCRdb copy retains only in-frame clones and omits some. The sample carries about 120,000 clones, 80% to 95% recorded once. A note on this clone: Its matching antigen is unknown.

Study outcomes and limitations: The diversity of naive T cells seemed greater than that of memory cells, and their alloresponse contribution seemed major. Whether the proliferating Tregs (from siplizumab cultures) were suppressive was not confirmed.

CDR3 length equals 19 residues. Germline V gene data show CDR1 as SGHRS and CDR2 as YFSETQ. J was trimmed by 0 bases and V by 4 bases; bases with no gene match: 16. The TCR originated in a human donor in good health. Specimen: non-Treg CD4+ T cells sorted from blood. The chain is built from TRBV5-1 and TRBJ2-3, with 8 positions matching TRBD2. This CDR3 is CASSPRTSRRTTSTDTQYF. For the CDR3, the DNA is TGCGCCAGCAGCCCTCGGACTAGCCGGCGAACTACTAGCACAGATACGCAGTATTTT.